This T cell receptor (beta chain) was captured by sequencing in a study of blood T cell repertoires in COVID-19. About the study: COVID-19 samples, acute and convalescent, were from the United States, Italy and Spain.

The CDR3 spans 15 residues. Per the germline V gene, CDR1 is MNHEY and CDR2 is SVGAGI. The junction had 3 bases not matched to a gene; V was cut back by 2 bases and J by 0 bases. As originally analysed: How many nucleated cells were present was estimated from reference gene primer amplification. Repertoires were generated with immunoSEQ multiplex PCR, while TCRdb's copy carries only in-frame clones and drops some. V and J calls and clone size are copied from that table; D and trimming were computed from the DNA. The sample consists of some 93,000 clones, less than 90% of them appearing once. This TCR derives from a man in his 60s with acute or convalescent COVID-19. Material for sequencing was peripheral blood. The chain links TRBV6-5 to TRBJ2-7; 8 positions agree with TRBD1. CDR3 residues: CASSYIQGASYEQYF. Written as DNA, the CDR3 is TGTGCCAGCAGTTACATCCAGGGGGCCTCCTACGAGCAGTACTTC.